These T cell receptor beta chains were read from a single sample in a study of shared clonotypes between healthy human individuals. Here immunoSEQ multiplex PCR was the method, and the copy in TCRdb shows in-frame clones only, minus some. The sample shows 550,000 to 650,000 clones, approximately 96% of them seen only once. The source material was naive CD8+ T cells sorted from blood. These receptors all stem from a woman aged 25 to 39 in good health. CDR3s include the opening cysteine and the closing phenylalanine or tryptophan. Fields, in order: V gene, clone size, J gene, D gene, CDR3 DNA, CDR3 protein. The D gene is left open where the match is weak. Size is omitted from some rows. Given values are once, few, many or a class for expanded clones.

TRBV7-9	once	TRBJ2-7	TRBD1	TGTGCCAGCAGCTACGGACAGGGGCGTTTTTACGAGCAGTACTTC	CASSYGQGRFYEQYF
TRBV28	once	TRBJ2-7	-	TGTGCCAGCAGTTGGTTTTCCCCGTGGGGGGATACCTACGAGCAGTACTTC	CASSWFSPWGDTYEQYF
TRBV10-1	-	TRBJ2-3	TRBD2	TGCGCCAGCAGTCTCGGGACTAGCGCCACAGATACGCAGTATTTT	CASSLGTSATDTQYF
TRBV4-1	-	TRBJ2-1	TRBD1	TGCGCCAGCAGCGCCCGGGACAGGGGCAATGAGCAGTTCTTC	CASSARDRGNEQFF
TRBV19	once	TRBJ2-7	TRBD1	TGTGCCAGTAGTCCGCTGGACAGGGCGGGGAACGAGCAGTACTTC	CASSPLDRAGNEQYF
TRBV12-5	-	TRBJ2-2	-	TGTGCTAGTGGTCGGGACATTGCCGGGGAGCTGTTTTTT	CASGRDIAGELFF
TRBV5-6	-	TRBJ1-1	-	TGTGCCAGCAGCCCCCAAGCCCAGGGCGGGGTTGAAGCTTTCTTT	CASSPQAQGGVEAFF
TRBV4-1	-	TRBJ2-5	-	TGCGCCAGCAGCCAAAACATCCAGGGGCAAGAGACCCAGTACTTC	CASSQNIQGQETQYF
TRBV28	-	TRBJ1-3	TRBD1	TGTGCCAGCAGTTCTCGGACAGGGGCCTTCTCTGGAAACACCATATATTTT	CASSSRTGAFSGNTIYF
TRBV4-1	-	TRBJ2-3	-	TGCGCCAGCAGCCCTTCGACTCTCACAGATACGCAGTATTTT	CASSPSTLTDTQYF
TRBV15	once	TRBJ2-5	TRBD2	TGTGCCACCAGCAGGGGACTAGCGGGAGAGACCCAGTACTTC	CATSRGLAGETQYF
TRBV11-2	-	TRBJ2-3	TRBD2	TGTGCCAGCAGCTTAGAGGCGGGAGTAAGTGATACGCAGTATTTT	CASSLEAGVSDTQYF
TRBV28	once	TRBJ2-2	TRBD1	TGTGCCAGCAGTTCCCCCCCAGGGGGCAGCACCGGGGAGCTGTTTTTT	CASSSPPGGSTGELFF
TRBV28	-	TRBJ2-3	-	TGTGCCAGTGGGGCGCCGGGTCTTGGGCCAGATACGCAGTATTTT	CASGAPGLGPDTQYF
TRBV5-6	-	TRBJ2-1	-	TGTGCCAGCAGCCCCGAGCGAGTTTACAATGAGCAGTTCTTC	CASSPERVYNEQFF
TRBV2	-	TRBJ1-1	-	TGTGCCAGCAGCGTCAGCATGAACACTGAAGCTTTCTTT	CASSVSMNTEAFF
TRBV27	-	TRBJ1-3	-	TGTGCCAGCAGTTTCGTCGGGGGTGGAAACACCATATATTTT	CASSFVGGGNTIYF
TRBV29-1	-	TRBJ2-1	-	TGCAGCGCCTGGATGAGGCTGGATGAGCAGTTCTTC	CSAWMRLDEQFF
TRBV28	-	TRBJ2-2	-	TGTGCCAGCAGCCCGTTTGGGGGACTGAGGGAGCTGTTTTTT	CASSPFGGLRELFF
TRBV5-6	-	TRBJ2-1	TRBD2	TGTGCCAGCAGCCCGCCCCTAAAAGGGACTAGCGGGTTCAATGAGCAGTTCTTC	CASSPPLKGTSGFNEQFF
TRBV27	once	TRBJ2-1	-	TGTGCCAGCAGTTTATTTTCCTACAATGAGCAGTTCTTC	CASSLFSYNEQFF
TRBV6-1	-	TRBJ1-5	-	TGTGCCAGCAGTTATCAGCCCCAGCATTTT	CASSYQPQHF
TRBV4-1	once	TRBJ2-5	TRBD1	TGCGCCAGCAGCCCTGACAGGGACGGAGAGACCCAGTACTTC	CASSPDRDGETQYF
TRBV7-9	once	TRBJ2-7	TRBD1	TGTGCCAGCACCCATACAGGGGGAGCAGGCTCCTACGAGCAGTACTTC	CASTHTGGAGSYEQYF
TRBV19	-	TRBJ2-7	-	TGTGCCAGTAGTCCGAGTGGGGGCTACGAGCAGTACTTC	CASSPSGGYEQYF
TRBV30	-	TRBJ2-5	-	TGTGCCTGGAGCGCAGGCGGACTACAAGAGACCCAGTACTTC	CAWSAGGLQETQYF
TRBV5-6	-	TRBJ2-5	TRBD1	TGTGCCAGCAGCTCCCGGGACAGGGGACTTCAAGAGACCCAGTACTTC	CASSSRDRGLQETQYF
TRBV6-1	once	TRBJ2-1	TRBD2	TGTGCCAGCAGTGAATACGCTAGCGGGGAATACAATGAGCAGTTCTTC	CASSEYASGEYNEQFF
TRBV5-6	-	TRBJ2-7	TRBD2	TGTGCCAGCAGTAGTCTAGCGGTGTCCTACGAGCAGTACTTC	CASSSLAVSYEQYF